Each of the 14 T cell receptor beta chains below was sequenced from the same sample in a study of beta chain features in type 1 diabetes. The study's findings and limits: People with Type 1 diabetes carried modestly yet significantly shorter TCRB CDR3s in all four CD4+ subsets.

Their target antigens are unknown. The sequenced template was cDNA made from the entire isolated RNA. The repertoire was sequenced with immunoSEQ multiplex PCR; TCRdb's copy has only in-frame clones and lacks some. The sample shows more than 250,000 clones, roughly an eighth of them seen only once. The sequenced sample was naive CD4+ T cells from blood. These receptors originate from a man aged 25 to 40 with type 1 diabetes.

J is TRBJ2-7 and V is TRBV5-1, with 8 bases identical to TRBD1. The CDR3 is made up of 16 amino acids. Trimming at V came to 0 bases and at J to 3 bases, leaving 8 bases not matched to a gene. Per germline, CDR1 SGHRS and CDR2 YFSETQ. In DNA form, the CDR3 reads TGCGCCAGCAGCTTGGTTCAGGGGGCTGGTATCTACGAGCAGTACTTC. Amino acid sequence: CASSLVQGAGIYEQYF.

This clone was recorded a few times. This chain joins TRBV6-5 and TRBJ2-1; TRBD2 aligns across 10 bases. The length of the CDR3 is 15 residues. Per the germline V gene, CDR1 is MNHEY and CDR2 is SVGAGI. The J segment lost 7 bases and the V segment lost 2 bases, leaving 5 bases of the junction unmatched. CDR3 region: CASSYASGGLNEQFF. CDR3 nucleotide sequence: TGTGCCAGCAGTTACGCTAGCGGGGGATTGAATGAGCAGTTCTTC.

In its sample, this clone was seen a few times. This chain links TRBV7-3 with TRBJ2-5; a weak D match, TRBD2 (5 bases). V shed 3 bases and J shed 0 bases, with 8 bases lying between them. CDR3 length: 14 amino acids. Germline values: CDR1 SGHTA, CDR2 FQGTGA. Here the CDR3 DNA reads TGTGCCAGCAGCTTGGACGGGAACCAAGAGACCCAGTACTTC. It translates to CASSLDGNQETQYF.

The CDR3 reads CASSLTSARPMQFF. In nucleotides, the CDR3 is TGTGCCAGCAGTTTAACTAGCGCCCGCCCGATGCAGTTCTTC. The V and J genes are TRBV27 and TRBJ2-1; 7 bases align to TRBD2. J lost 12 bases, V lost 2 bases, and 10 bases had no gene match. Germline V lookup: CDR1 MNHEY, CDR2 SMNVEV (reference sequence). The CDR3 has 14 amino acids.

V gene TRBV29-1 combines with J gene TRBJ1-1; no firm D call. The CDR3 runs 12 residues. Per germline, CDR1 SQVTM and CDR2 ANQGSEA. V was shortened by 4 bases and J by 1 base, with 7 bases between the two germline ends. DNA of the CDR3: TGCAGCGTTGTCTCGAGGAACACTGAAGCTTTCTTT. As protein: CSVVSRNTEAFF.

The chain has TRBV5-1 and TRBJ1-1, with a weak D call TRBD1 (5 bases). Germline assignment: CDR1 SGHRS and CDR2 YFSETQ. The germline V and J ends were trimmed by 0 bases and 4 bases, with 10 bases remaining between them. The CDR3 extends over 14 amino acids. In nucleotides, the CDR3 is TGCGCCAGCAGCTTGGCCATAGGGGCCACTGAAGCTTTCTTT. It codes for CASSLAIGATEAFF. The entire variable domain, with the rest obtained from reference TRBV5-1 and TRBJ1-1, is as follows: KAGVTQTPRYLIKTRGQQVTLSCSPISGHRSVSWYQQTPGQGLQFLFEYFSETQRNKGNFPGRFSGRQFSNSRSEMNVSTLELGDSALYLCASSLAIGATEAFFGQGTRLTVV.

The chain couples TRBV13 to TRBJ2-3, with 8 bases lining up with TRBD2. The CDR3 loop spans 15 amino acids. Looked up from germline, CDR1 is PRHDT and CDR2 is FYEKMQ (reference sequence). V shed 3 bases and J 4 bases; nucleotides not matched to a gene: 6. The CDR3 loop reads CASSFRAGVADTQYF. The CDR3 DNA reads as TGTGCCAGCAGCTTTCGAGCGGGAGTTGCAGATACGCAGTATTTT.

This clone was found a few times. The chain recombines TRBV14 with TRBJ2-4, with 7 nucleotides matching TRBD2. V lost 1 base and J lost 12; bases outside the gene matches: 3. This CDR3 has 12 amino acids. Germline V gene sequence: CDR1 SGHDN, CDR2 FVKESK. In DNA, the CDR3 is TGTGCCAGCAGCCAAGGGGGAGGGTCTCAGTACTTC. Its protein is CASSQGGGSQYF.

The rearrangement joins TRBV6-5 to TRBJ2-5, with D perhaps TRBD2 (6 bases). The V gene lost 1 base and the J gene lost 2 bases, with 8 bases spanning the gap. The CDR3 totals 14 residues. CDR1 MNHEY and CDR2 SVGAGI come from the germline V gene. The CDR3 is CASSYLAEQETQYF. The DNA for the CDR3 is TGTGCCAGCAGTTACTTAGCGGAACAAGAGACCCAGTACTTC.

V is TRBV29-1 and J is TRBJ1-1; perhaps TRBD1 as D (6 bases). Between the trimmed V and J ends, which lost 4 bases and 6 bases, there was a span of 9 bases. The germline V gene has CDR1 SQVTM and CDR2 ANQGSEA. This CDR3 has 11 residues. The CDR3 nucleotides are TGCAGCGTTGCTGGGACACCTGAAGCTTTCTTT. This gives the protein CSVAGTPEAFF.

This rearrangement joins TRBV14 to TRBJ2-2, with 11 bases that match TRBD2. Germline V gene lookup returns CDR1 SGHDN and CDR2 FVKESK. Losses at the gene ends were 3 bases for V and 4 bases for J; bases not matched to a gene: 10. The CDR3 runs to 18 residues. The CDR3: CASSHPGLAAMGTGELFF. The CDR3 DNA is TGTGCCAGCAGCCATCCGGGACTAGCGGCGATGGGCACCGGGGAGCTGTTTTTT.

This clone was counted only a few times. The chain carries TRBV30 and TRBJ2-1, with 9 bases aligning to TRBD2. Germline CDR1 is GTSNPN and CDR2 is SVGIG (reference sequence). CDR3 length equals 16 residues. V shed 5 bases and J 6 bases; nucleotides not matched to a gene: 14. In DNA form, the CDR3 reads TGTGCCTGGGCTCGTGAACTCGCGGGAGGGAGCAATGAGCAGTTCTTC. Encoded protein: CAWARELAGGSNEQFF.

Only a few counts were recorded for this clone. This CDR3 reads CASSPGAGGISGELFF. DNA for the CDR3: TGTGCCAGCAGCCCCGGGGCGGGAGGTATAAGCGGGGAGCTGTTTTTT. The rearrangement joins TRBV9 to TRBJ2-2; 8 positions match TRBD2. Per the germline V gene, CDR1 is SGDLS and CDR2 is YYNGEE. The CDR3 loop spans 16 amino acids. V trimming: 4 bases; J trimming: 7 bases; junction bases outside the gene matches: 12.

CDR3 in DNA: TGTGCCAGCAACGAACAGGTTACCGGGGAGCTGTTTTTT. It specifies CASNEQVTGELFF. The chain carries TRBV2 and TRBJ2-2; a possible D gene is TRBD1 (5 bases). The CDR3 covers 13 residues. The V gene lost 7 bases and the J gene lost 5 bases, with 11 bases spanning the gap. Germline-derived CDR1 and CDR2 are SNHLY and FYNNEI.